This TCR beta chain was recorded in a study of blood T cell repertoires in COVID-19. Study overall: The United States, Italy and Spain supplied acute and convalescent COVID-19 samples. T cells, B-cell-depleted T cells, or PBMCs supplied cDNA or gDNA.

V shed 4 bases and J 10 bases; nucleotides not matched to a gene: 11. Germline CDR1 and CDR2: MGHDK and SYGVNS. This CDR3 spans 15 amino acids. Study processing details: Using reference gene primer amplification, nucleated cell counts were estimated. Measured with immunoSEQ multiplex PCR; TCRdb has only the in-frame clones, and not every one. That table furnishes V, J and clone size, whereas the DNA furnished D and trimming. Of about 60,000 clones in the sample, 85% to 90% were seen once. The clonotype was recovered from a human donor with active COVID-19. The donor label of this sample is uncertain. This rearrangement joins TRBV25-1 to TRBJ2-1, with 9 bases aligning to TRBD1. The sequencing input was peripheral blood. CDR3 residues: CASSVRDREFQEQFF. CDR3 coding DNA: TGTGCCAGCAGTGTCCGGGACAGGGAATTTCAGGAGCAGTTCTTC.